This passage covers 4 T cell receptor beta chains from one sample sequenced in a study of Ad26.COV2.S vaccination and SARS-CoV-2 variants (dated by TCRdb to about 2021). The label giving this sample's treatment or condition can be read as: about 20 received Ad26.COV2.S at low or high dose, single or two shots; several received placebo; per-sample allocation not given. For vaccine and placebo recipients, repertoires were sequenced using samples collected on day 63 after the first injection. Library method: the immunoSEQ multiplex PCR assay. TCRdb limited this immuneACCESS table to in-frame rearrangements with V and J called. A share of clones is missing; checked studies link under half to unresolved V genes, and the rest is unexplained. Here the sample has 300,000 to 350,000 clones; 80% to 90% occur a single time. Approximately 5% of the sample lies in the top ten. The material sequenced was peripheral blood, taken in a trial of Ad26.COV2.S vaccine versus placebo. All receptors derive from a person between 18 and 59 years old who received the Ad26.COV2.S COVID-19 vaccine or a placebo.

The table lists this clone with a few counts. This chain uses TRBV3-1 (or the pseudogene TRBV3-2) with TRBJ2-7; D is perhaps TRBD2 (6 bases). V lost 2 bases and J 3 bases, leaving 11 bases between the germline ends. The germline V gene encodes CDR1 LGHDT and CDR2 YNNKEL (reference sequence). The length of the CDR3 is 14 residues. In DNA form, the CDR3 reads TGTGCCAGCAGCCAACGGGGGATATTCTACGAGCAGTACTTC. Protein: CASSQRGIFYEQYF.

The chain employs TRBV3-1 (or the pseudogene TRBV3-2) and TRBJ2-3; D unresolved. Germline V lookup: CDR1 LGHDT, CDR2 YNNKEL (reference sequence). Trimming removed 1 base at V and 4 bases at J, with 12 bases between. This CDR3 is 15 amino acids long. CDR3 in amino acids: CASSQGIGYADTQYF. In DNA, the CDR3 is TGTGCCAGCAGCCAAGGTATAGGGTATGCAGATACGCAGTATTTT.

This clone was detected only a few times. The J gene is TRBJ2-7, the V gene TRBV3-1 (or the pseudogene TRBV3-2); no definite D call. The CDR3 runs 15 residues. Germline CDR1 and CDR2: LGHDT and YNNKEL (reference sequence). Trimming cost V 5 bases and J 4 bases, with 18 bases left between them. The CDR3 loop is CASSTAHFETYEQYF. The CDR3, as DNA: TGTGCCAGCAGCACGGCCCATTTCGAGACGTACGAGCAGTACTTC.

The gene calls are TRBV5-1 and TRBJ2-2; 8 bases line up with TRBD2. Germline CDR1 SGHRS, CDR2 YFSETQ. The CDR3 loop spans 15 amino acids. Losses at the gene ends were 4 bases for V and 7 bases for J; bases not matched to a gene: 9. The CDR3 nucleotides read TGCGCCAGCAGCCCGAGCGGGAGTTATGGCGGGGAGCTGTTTTTT. Its protein is CASSPSGSYGGELFF.